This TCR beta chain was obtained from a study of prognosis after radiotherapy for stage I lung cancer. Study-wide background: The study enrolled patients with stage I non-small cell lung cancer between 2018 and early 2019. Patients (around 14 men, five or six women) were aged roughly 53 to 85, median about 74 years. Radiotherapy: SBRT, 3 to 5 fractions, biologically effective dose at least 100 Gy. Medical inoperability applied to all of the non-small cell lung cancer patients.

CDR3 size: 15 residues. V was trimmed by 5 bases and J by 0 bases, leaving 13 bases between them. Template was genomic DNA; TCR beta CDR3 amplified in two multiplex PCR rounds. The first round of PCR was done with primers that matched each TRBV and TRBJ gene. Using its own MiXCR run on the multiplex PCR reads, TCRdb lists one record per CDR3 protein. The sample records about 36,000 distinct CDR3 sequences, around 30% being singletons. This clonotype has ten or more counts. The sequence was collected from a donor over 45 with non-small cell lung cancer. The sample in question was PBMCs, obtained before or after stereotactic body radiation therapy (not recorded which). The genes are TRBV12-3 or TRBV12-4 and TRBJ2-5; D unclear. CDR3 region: CASSRNHRYQETQYF. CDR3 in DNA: TGTGCCAGCAGTCGGAATCACCGTTACCAAGAGACCCAGTACTTC.